The clone carrying this TCR beta chain was picked up many times. Its antigen is undetermined. This sample was included in a study of neurological immune-mediated disorders. Study-wide results and limits: The absence of any CDR3 amino acid sequence shared by expanded clones across subjects suggests that repertoires were private in all groups.

By 5'RACE with 10-nucleotide random UMIs, the cDNA was made. Over 190 million TCR-beta sequences from 15-18 subjects came from every sequencing run. In TCRdb, the 5' RACE reads were re-called with MiXCR into one record per CDR3 protein. The sample yields some 60,000 distinct CDR3 sequences, 3.5% to 4.5% seen once. The receptor was isolated from a woman aged 45-65 years with multiple sclerosis. Sequencing used PBMCs.

The chain's CDR3 is CSGDIAGVNEQFF. CDR3 sequence (DNA): TGCAGCGGGGACATAGCGGGAGTCAATGAGCAGTTCTTC. The chain joins TRBV29-1 to TRBJ2-1; 9 bases match TRBD2. This CDR3 contains 13 residues. J gave up 6 bases and V 7 bases, and 7 bases lay outside the gene matches. CDR1 and CDR2 (germline): SQVTM, ANQGSEA.